This section outlines one T cell receptor (beta chain) sequence together with its context. The antigen it recognizes is unknown. Base quality data are lacking; no much larger clone is found one base away. The record originates from a study of T-cell reconstitution after alpha-beta-depleted transplantation in children (dated by TCRdb to 2016 to 2018). Some background on the complete study: The study quantitatively tracked T-cell immune reconstitution after TCRalphabeta/CD19-depleted allogeneic hematopoietic cell transplantation in children using TCR repertoire profiling.

Ends trimmed: V by 5 bases, J by 4 bases; bases unmatched to a gene: 7. The CDR3 runs 15 amino acids, cysteine and phenylalanine included. This entry keeps only the CDR3 DNA: 45 bases, framed from base 1. CDR1 and CDR2, looked up from the germline V gene, are SGHDT and YYEEEE. Library construction relied on PCR. Data came from an Illumina HiSeq 2500. TCR library preparation used molecular barcoding, with unique molecular identifiers applied to normalize quantification of the TCRbeta repertoire. Clones were called with MiXCR by TCRdb after fastp trimmed the public reads at Q25, and only in-frame beta chains were retained. Rows are combined by CDR3 protein, so each entry shows the most common genes and DNA. Within this sample are a few hundred thousand distinct CDR3 sequences, with roughly 18% of them counted one time only. Jointly, the top ten make up around 3.3% of the sample.

The clonotype originates from a human donor who donated a stem cell graft to a child with acute lymphoblastic leukemia. This chain is built from TRBV5-6 and TRBJ2-3; TRBD1 agrees with 10 junctional bases. The material sequenced was PBMCs from the stem cell graft donor, taken from the stem cell graft. The CDR3 is CASRQTGGAADTQYF. The nucleotide sequence is given as TGTGCCAGCAGACAGACAGGGGGCGCAGCAGATACGCAGTATTTT.